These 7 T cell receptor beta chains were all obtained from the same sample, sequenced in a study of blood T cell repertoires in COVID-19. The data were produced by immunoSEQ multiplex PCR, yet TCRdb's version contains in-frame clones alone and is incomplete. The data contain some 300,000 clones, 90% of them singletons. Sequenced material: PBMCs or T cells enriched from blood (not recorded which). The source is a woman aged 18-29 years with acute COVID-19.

The CDR3 sequence: CASSFLDSVSGGYTF. For the CDR3, the DNA is TGTGCCAGCAGTTTCCTGGACAGTGTCTCGGGTGGCTACACCTTC. The rearrangement joins TRBV28 to TRBJ1-2, with TRBD1 as a possible D gene (6 bases). Germline V gives CDR1 MDHEN, CDR2 SYDVKM. V dropped 3 bases and J dropped 7 bases, with 18 bases sitting between them. This CDR3 is 15 amino acids long.

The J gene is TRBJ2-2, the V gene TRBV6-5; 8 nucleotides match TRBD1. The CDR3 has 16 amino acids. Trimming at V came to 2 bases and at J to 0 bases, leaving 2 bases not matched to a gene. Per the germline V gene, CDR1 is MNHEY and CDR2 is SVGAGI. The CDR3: CASSYQQGANTGELFF. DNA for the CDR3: TGTGCCAGCAGTTACCAACAGGGGGCGAACACCGGGGAGCTGTTTTTT.

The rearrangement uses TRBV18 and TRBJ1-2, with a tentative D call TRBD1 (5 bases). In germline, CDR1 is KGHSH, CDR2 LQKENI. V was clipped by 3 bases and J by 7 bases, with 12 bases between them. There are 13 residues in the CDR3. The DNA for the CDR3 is TGTGCCAGCTCACCCTCGGGGGAAGGTGGCTACACCTTC. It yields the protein CASSPSGEGGYTF.

In nucleotides, the CDR3 is TGTGCCAGCAGGGACGGACAGGGGAGAGCTTATAGCAATCAGCCCCAGCATTTT. Translating gives CASRDGQGRAYSNQPQHF. V and J are TRBV28 and TRBJ1-5; 9 bases align to TRBD1. V shed 6 bases and J 0 bases; nucleotides not matched to a gene: 12. CDR1 and CDR2 from the germline V gene are MDHEN and SYDVKM. The CDR3 has 18 amino acids. Complete variable domain (other parts from reference TRBV28 and TRBJ1-5): DVKVTQSSRYLVKRTGEKVFLECVQDMDHENMFWYRQDPGLGLRLIYFSYDVKMKEKGDIPEGYSVSREKKERFSLILESASTNQTSMYLCASRDGQGRAYSNQPQHFGDGTRLSIL.

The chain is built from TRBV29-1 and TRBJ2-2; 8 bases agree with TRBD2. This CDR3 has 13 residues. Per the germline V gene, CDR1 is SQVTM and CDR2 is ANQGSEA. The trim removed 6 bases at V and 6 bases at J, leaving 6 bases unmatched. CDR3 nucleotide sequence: TGCAGCGTCCGAAGCGGGAGCGCCGGGGAGCTGTTTTTT. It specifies CSVRSGSAGELFF.

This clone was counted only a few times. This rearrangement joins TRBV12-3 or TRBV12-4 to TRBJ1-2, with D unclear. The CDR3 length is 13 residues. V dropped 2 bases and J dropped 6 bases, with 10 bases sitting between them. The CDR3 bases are TGTGCCAGCAGTTTACAGAGGATGAATGGCTACACCTTC. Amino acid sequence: CASSLQRMNGYTF.

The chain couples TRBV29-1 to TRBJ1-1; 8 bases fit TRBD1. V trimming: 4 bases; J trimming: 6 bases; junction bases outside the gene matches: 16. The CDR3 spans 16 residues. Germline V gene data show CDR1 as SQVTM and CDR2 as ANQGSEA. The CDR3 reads CSVAGPYTGGKAEAFF. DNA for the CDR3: TGCAGCGTTGCGGGCCCATATACAGGGGGAAAAGCTGAAGCTTTCTTT.